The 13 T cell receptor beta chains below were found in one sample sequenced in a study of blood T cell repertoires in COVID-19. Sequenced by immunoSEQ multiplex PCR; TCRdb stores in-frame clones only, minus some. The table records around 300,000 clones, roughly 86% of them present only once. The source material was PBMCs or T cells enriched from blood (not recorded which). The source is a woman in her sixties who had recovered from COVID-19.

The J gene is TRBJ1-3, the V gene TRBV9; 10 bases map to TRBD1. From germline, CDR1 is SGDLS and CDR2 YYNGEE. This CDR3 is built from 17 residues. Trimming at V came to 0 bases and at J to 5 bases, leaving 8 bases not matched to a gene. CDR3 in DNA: TGTGCCAGCAGCGTAGAAGGACAGGGGGATTACCGAAACACCATATATTTT. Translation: CASSVEGQGDYRNTIYF. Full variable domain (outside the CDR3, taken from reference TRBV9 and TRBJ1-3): DSGVTQTPKHLITATGQRVTLRCSPRSGDLSVYWYQQSLDQGLQFLIQYYNGEERAKGNILERFSAQQFPDLHSELNLSSLELGDSALYFCASSVEGQGDYRNTIYFGEGSWLTVV.

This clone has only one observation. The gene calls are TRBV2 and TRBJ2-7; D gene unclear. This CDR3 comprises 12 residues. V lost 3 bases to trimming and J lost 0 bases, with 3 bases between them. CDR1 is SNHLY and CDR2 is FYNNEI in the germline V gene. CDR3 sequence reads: CASSDSSYEQYF. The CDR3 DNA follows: TGTGCCAGCAGTGACAGCTCCTACGAGCAGTACTTC. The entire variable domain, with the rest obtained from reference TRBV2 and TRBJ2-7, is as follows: EPEVTQTPSHQVTQMGQEVILRCVPISNHLYFYWYRQILGQKVEFLVSFYNNEISEKSEIFDDQFSVERPDGSNFTLKIRSTKLEDSAMYFCASSDSSYEQYFGPGTRLTVT.

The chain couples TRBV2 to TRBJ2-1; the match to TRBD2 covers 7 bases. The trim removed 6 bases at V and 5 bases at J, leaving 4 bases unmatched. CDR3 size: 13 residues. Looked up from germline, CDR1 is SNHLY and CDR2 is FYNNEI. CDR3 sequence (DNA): TGTGCCAGCAGGGGAGGGCCGAACAATGAGCAGTTCTTC. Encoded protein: CASRGGPNNEQFF.

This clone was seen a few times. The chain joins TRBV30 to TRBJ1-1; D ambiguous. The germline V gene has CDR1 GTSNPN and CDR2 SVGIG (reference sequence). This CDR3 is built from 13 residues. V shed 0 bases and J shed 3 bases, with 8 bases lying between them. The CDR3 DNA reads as TGTGCCTGGAGTGTTGAGGCGCACACTGAAGCTTTCTTT. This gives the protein CAWSVEAHTEAFF.

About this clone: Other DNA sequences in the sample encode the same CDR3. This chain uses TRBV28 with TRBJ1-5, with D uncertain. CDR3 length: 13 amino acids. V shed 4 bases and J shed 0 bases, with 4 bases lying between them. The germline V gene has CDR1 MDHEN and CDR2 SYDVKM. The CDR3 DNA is TGTGCCAGCAGTTCTTATAGCAATCAGCCCCAGCATTTT. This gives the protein CASSSYSNQPQHF.

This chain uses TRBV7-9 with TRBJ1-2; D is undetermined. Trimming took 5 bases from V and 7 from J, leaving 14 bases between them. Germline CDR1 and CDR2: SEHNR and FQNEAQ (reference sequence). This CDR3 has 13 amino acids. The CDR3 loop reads CASSPPAGGGYTF. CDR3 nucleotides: TGTGCCAGCAGCCCCCCCGCGGGAGGTGGCTACACCTTC.

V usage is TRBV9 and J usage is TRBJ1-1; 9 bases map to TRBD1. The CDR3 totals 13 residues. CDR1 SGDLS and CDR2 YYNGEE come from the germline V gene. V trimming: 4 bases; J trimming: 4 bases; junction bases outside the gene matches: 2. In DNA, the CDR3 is TGTGCCAGCAGCCCGGACAGGGGCACTGAAGCTTTCTTT. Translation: CASSPDRGTEAFF.

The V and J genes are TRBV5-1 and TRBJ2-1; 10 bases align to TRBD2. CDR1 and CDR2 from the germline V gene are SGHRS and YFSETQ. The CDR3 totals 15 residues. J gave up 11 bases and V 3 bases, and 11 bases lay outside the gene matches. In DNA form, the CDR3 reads TGCGCCAGCAGCTCCCCAGCGGGGGGGGCCCATAAGCAGTTCTTC. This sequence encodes CASSSPAGGAHKQFF. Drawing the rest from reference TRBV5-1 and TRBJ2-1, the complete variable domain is KAGVTQTPRYLIKTRGQQVTLSCSPISGHRSVSWYQQTPGQGLQFLFEYFSETQRNKGNFPGRFSGRQFSNSRSEMNVSTLELGDSALYLCASSSPAGGAHKQFFGPGTRLTVL.

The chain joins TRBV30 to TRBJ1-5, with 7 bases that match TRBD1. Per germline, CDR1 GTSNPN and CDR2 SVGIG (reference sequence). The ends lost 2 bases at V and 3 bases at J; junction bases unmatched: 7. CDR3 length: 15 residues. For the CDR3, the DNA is TGTGCCTGGAGTCCCCCAGACAGGGTCAATCAGCCCCAGCATTTT. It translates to CAWSPPDRVNQPQHF.

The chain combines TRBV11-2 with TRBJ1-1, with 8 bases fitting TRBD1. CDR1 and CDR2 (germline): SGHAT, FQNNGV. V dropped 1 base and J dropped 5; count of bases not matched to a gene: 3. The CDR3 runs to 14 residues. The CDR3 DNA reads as TGTGCCAGCAGCTTAGTAAGGACAGGGACTGAAGCTTTCTTT. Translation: CASSLVRTGTEAFF.

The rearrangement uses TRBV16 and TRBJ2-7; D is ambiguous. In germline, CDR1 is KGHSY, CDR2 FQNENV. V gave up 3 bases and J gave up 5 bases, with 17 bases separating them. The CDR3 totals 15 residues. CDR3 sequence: CASSQTRLFGDEQYF. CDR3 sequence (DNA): TGTGCCAGCAGCCAGACTCGATTGTTCGGTGACGAGCAGTACTTC.

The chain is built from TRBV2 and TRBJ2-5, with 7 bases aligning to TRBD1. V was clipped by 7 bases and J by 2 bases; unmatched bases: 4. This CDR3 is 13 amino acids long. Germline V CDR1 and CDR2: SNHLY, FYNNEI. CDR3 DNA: TGTGCCAGCACCGGGACAGCTCAAGAGACCCAGTACTTC. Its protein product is CASTGTAQETQYF.

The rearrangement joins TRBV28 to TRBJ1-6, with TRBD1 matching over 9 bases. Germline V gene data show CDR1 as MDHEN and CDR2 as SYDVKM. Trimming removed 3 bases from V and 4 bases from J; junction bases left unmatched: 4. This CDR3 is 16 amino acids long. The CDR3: CASSLTGGPYNSPLHF. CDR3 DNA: TGTGCCAGCAGTTTGACAGGGGGGCCTTATAATTCACCCCTCCACTTT.